These 6 T cell receptor beta chains originate from one sample sequenced in a study of breast tumors, draining lymph nodes, adjacent tissues. TCRdb ran MiXCR on the multiplex PCR reads and lists one entry per CDR3 protein. Among some 150,000 distinct CDR3 sequences listed, approximately 20% were seen once. The lymph nodes were axillary draining lymph nodes from breast cancer patients. Sample: axillary lymph node tissue. These receptors were collected from a female donor with breast cancer. Some clones in this sample may be carry-over from other donors' samples.

This clonotype was counted many times. The chain employs TRBV20-1 and TRBJ2-2; 7 nucleotides line up with TRBD2. The germline CDR1 and CDR2 sequences are DFQATT and SNEGSKA (reference sequence). J gave up 0 bases and V 3 bases, and 4 bases lay outside the gene matches. This CDR3 comprises 15 residues. The CDR3 sequence: CSARPLAPNTGELFF. CDR3 nucleotide sequence: TGCAGTGCTAGGCCACTAGCGCCGAACACCGGGGAGCTGTTTTTT.

Ten or more counts support this clonotype. The chain uses TRBV6-1 and TRBJ2-1, with D maybe TRBD2 (6 bases). The CDR3 has 15 amino acids. V gave up 4 bases and J gave up 3 bases, with 13 bases separating them. Germline values: CDR1 MNHNS, CDR2 SASEGT. CDR3 nucleotides: TGTGCCAGCAGTGTGTCTAGCGACCTCTACAATGAGCAGTTCTTC. Protein sequence: CASSVSSDLYNEQFF.

In its sample, this clonotype was seen many times. The genes are TRBV2 and TRBJ2-7; 16 bases are shared with TRBD2. CDR3 length equals 18 residues. Unmatched junction bases numbered 13, after V lost 8 bases and J lost 3 bases. Per the germline V gene, CDR1 is SNHLY and CDR2 is FYNNEI. CDR3 bases: TGTGCCAGCCAGCCGGGACTAGCGGGAGGGTCCTCCCTCTACGAGCAGTACTTC. Translated: CASQPGLAGGSSLYEQYF.

This clonotype was picked up one time. The chain recombines TRBV9 with TRBJ1-5; 10 bases line up with TRBD1. Germline values: CDR1 SGDLS, CDR2 YYNGEE. There are 18 residues in the CDR3. Losses at the gene ends were 3 bases for V and 4 bases for J; bases not matched to a gene: 13. CDR3 sequence (DNA): TGTGCCAGCAGCGGCCCAGTTTCGGGACAGGGGTTAAATCAGCCCCAGCATTTT. Its translation: CASSGPVSGQGLNQPQHF.

As concerns this clonotype: Without the conserved terminal phenylalanine or tryptophan, this CDR3 likely stems from a read error. The V and J genes are TRBV28 and TRBJ2-3; the D is unclear. The CDR3 has 14 amino acids. V was pared by 5 bases and J by 0 bases, with 9 bases between. In germline, CDR1 is MDHEN, CDR2 SYDVKM. The CDR3 is CASSDAGSTDTQYL. The CDR3 DNA sequence: TGTGCCAGCAGTGATGCCGGTAGCACAGATACGCAGTATCTT.

This clonotype was seen only a few times. The chain joins TRBV18 to TRBJ2-2, with 7 bases that match TRBD1. The germline V gene encodes CDR1 KGHSH and CDR2 LQKENI. V trimming: 1 base; J trimming: 7 bases; junction bases outside the gene matches: 3. The CDR3 sequence is 14 residues long. CDR3 bases: TGTGCCAGCTCACCACAACAGGGGATCGGGGAGCTGTTTTTT. Encoded protein: CASSPQQGIGELFF.